A selection of T cell receptor beta chains follows, all from one sample in a study of cytomegalovirus exposure and HLA in healthy donors. The method was immunoSEQ multiplex PCR; TCRdb's version includes in-frame clones alone and lacks a portion of them. This table has around 150,000 clones, roughly 70% appearing once. The source material was PBMCs. The origin of the receptors is a middle-aged man in good health and CMV-seronegative. CDR3s include the opening cysteine and the closing phenylalanine or tryptophan. The D gene is left open where the match is weak. Clone size is shown for a subset of rows, as once, few, many or a class of expanded clone.

size,D,V,J,DNA,CDR3
NA,TRBD1,TRBV19,TRBJ1-1,TGTGCCAGTAGTACGACAGGGGGCAGGGGCACTGAAGCTTTCTTT,CASSTTGGRGTEAFF
NA,NA,TRBV19,TRBJ2-2,TGTGCCAGTTCGGGAGGGGGCCCGAACACCGGGGAGCTGTTTTTT,CASSGGGPNTGELFF
few,NA,TRBV7-9,TRBJ1-1,TGTGCCAGCAGTCAAAGGACTTTAATTGGTACTGAAGCTTTCTTT,CASSQRTLIGTEAFF
NA,TRBD1,TRBV4-2,TRBJ1-2,TGTGCCAGCCGAGGACAGGGGGCCGGTGGCTACACCTTC,CASRGQGAGGYTF
NA,TRBD2,TRBV5-1,TRBJ2-7,TGCGCCAGCAGCTTGGATGCGGGAGCTTCCTACGAGCAGTACTTC,CASSLDAGASYEQYF
few,NA,TRBV28,TRBJ2-3,TGTGCCAGCAGTTTAAGCGAAAGTCTACCAAACACAGATACGCAGTATTTT,CASSLSESLPNTDTQYF
NA,TRBD1,TRBV30,TRBJ2-3,TGTGCCTGGAGTAAGACAGGGGGGGCAGATACGCAGTATTTT,CAWSKTGGADTQYF
NA,NA,TRBV7-8,TRBJ1-5,TGTGCCAGCAGCTCTTCACAGTCGGTTGCGGGTCAGCCCCAGCATTTT,CASSSSQSVAGQPQHF
NA,TRBD2,TRBV6-4,TRBJ2-3,TGTGCCAGCAGTGAGACTAGCGGGAGTATGCAGTATTTT,CASSETSGSMQYF
NA,TRBD1,TRBV28,TRBJ1-3,TGTGCCAGCAGTTTGAGGGGGCCTGGAAACACCATATATTTT,CASSLRGPGNTIYF
NA,TRBD1,TRBV9,TRBJ1-1,TGTGCCAGGGCTACAGGGGGCCGGGCTTTCTTT,CARATGGRAFF
NA,NA,TRBV5-1,TRBJ2-5,TGCGCCAGCAGCTTGGAGGTTTTTCTCAGCGGGGAGACCCAGTACTTC,CASSLEVFLSGETQYF
NA,NA,TRBV11-2,TRBJ1-1,TGTGCCAGCAGTCCTCGGGCCCCGTCAGGGCGGACTGAAGCTTTCTTT,CASSPRAPSGRTEAFF
NA,NA,TRBV19,TRBJ2-2,TGTGCCAGTAGTATTAACCCTAGCTTGAACACCGGGGAGCTGTTTTTT,CASSINPSLNTGELFF
NA,TRBD1,TRBV5-4,TRBJ2-3,TGTGCCGGGACAGGGGTAGCGGCAGATACGCAGTATTTT,CAGTGVAADTQYF
few,NA,TRBV7-2,TRBJ1-1,TGTGCCAGCAGCTTGGTCGAGCGGTTTGAAGCTTTCTTT,CASSLVERFEAFF
NA,NA,TRBV5-4,TRBJ1-1,TGTGCCAGCAGCTTGCCAGGGAACACTGAAGCTTTCTTT,CASSLPGNTEAFF
NA,NA,TRBV29-1,TRBJ2-1,TGCAGCGTTGAACCAGGGGATGGTGAGCAGTTCTTC,CSVEPGDGEQFF
NA,TRBD1,TRBV7-2,TRBJ1-2,TGTGCCAGCAGCTTCAAGACAGGGGGGAACTATGGCTACACCTTC,CASSFKTGGNYGYTF
few,NA,TRBV19,TRBJ2-3,TGTGCCAGTAGTATCTCGGGGGAGGCAGATACGCAGTATTTT,CASSISGEADTQYF
NA,NA,TRBV6-1,TRBJ1-3,TGTGCCAGCAGCCCCGGACATTCAGGAAACACCATATATTTT,CASSPGHSGNTIYF
NA,TRBD2,TRBV4-3,TRBJ2-7,TGCGCCAGCAGCCACGGAACTAGCGGGAGTTTCGAGCAGTACTTC,CASSHGTSGSFEQYF
NA,TRBD1,TRBV6-5,TRBJ2-7,TGTGCCAGCGGACAGGCCACCTACGAGCAGTACTTC,CASGQATYEQYF
once,TRBD1,TRBV2,TRBJ2-7,TGTGCCAGCAGTGGGACAGGGGGTCGGGACGAGCAGTACTTC,CASSGTGGRDEQYF
NA,TRBD1,TRBV18,TRBJ2-1,TGTGCCAGCTCACCTGGGACAGGGGCTGGCAATGAGCAGTTCTTC,CASSPGTGAGNEQFF
NA,TRBD1,TRBV7-2,TRBJ1-2,TGTGCCAGCAGCTTAGAACCTGCAGGGGGCGCGCATGGCTACACCTTC,CASSLEPAGGAHGYTF
few,TRBD1,TRBV7-3,TRBJ2-4,TGTGCCAGCAGCTTAATTGGCCAACAGGGGAACATTCAGTACTTC,CASSLIGQQGNIQYF
NA,NA,TRBV28,TRBJ1-4,TGTGCCAGCAGTTTACCCCAGGGGTTGGGGGAAAAACTGTTTTTT,CASSLPQGLGEKLFF
NA,TRBD2,TRBV4-3,TRBJ2-3,TGCGCCAGCAGCCAATTCGCCGGGGGGGCGTCAGATACGCAGTATTTT,CASSQFAGGASDTQYF
NA,TRBD2,TRBV18,TRBJ2-7,TGTGCCAGCTCACCACCGCTCGGGGGGGTTTACGAGCAGTACTTC,CASSPPLGGVYEQYF
once,NA,TRBV27,TRBJ1-4,TGTGCCAGCAGACCCCTCGTCGAGGGAAAACTGTTTTTT,CASRPLVEGKLFF
few,NA,TRBV11-3,TRBJ2-1,TGTGCCAGCAGCTTAGAACCACCCAGGGGTGAGCAGTTCTTC,CASSLEPPRGEQFF
NA,TRBD1,TRBV6-6,TRBJ2-7,TGTGCCAGCAACGGACAGGGTTCCAACGAGCAGTACTTC,CASNGQGSNEQYF
NA,NA,TRBV6-1,TRBJ1-4,TGTGCCAGCAGTCCGTGGACTCAAGGCGAACTGTTTTTT,CASSPWTQGELFF
NA,NA,TRBV27,TRBJ2-1,TGTGCCAGCAGTTTAATGGGGCCTCGATACAATGAGCAGTTCTTC,CASSLMGPRYNEQFF
NA,NA,TRBV2,TRBJ1-6,TGTGCCAGCAAGCAGGGTACCAATTATAATTCACCCCTCCACTTT,CASKQGTNYNSPLHF
NA,TRBD2,TRBV29-1,TRBJ2-7,TGCAGCGTTGAAGGGGCGGGGGACTACGAGCAGTACTTC,CSVEGAGDYEQYF
NA,NA,TRBV10-3,TRBJ2-7,TGTGCCATCAGTGAGTCGGTCCAGGGCTACGAGCAGTACTTC,CAISESVQGYEQYF
once,NA,TRBV11-3,TRBJ1-1,TGTGCCAGCAGCTTCGCAGGGGCGAACACTGAAGCTTTCTTT,CASSFAGANTEAFF
NA,NA,TRBV6-4,TRBJ2-1,TGTGCCAGCAGTGCTCCGGATGGACTCTATAAGGGAAATGAGCAGTTCTTC,CASSAPDGLYKGNEQFF
NA,TRBD2,TRBV15,TRBJ2-3,TGTGCCACCGCTAGGAGCGGGAGACAGGATACGCAGTATTTT,CATARSGRQDTQYF
NA,TRBD2,TRBV6-1,TRBJ2-3,TGTGCCAGCAGTCGGGGACTAGCGGCTACAGATACGCAGTATTTT,CASSRGLAATDTQYF
NA,NA,TRBV14,TRBJ1-1,TGTGCCAGCAGCCTATGGGGGGTGGGGACTGAAGCTTTCTTT,CASSLWGVGTEAFF
NA,NA,TRBV29-1,TRBJ2-3,TGCAGCGTTGAATTATGGCTGGGTGGAGCGGCAGCAGATACGCAGTATTTT,CSVELWLGGAAADTQYF
few,TRBD2,TRBV5-1,TRBJ2-7,TGCGCCAGCAGCTCGGGACTAGCGACACCCTCCTACGAGCAGTACTTC,CASSSGLATPSYEQYF
NA,TRBD2,TRBV7-2,TRBJ2-5,TGTGCCAGCAGCTTACTTGGACTAGCGGGGGAGCCCGGGACCCAGTACTTC,CASSLLGLAGEPGTQYF
NA,NA,TRBV7-2,TRBJ1-1,TGTGCCAGCAGCGCCCAGGTTTCGAGCACTGAAGCTTTCTTT,CASSAQVSSTEAFF